The 6 T cell receptor beta chains below were found in one sample sequenced in a study of T cells in Graves' hyperthyroidism and ophthalmopathy. Amplification of TCR beta CDR3 regions used RNA as the template. In the first-round RT-PCR of the TCR CDR3, the HTBI primer set was used. TCRdb called the multiplex PCR reads again in MiXCR, with one record for every CDR3 protein. The data contain 350,000 to 400,000 distinct CDR3 sequences, under 15% of them singletons. The sequenced sample was blood. Receptors were obtained from a woman in her thirties with Graves' hyperthyroidism.

The V call is TRBV4-2, the J call TRBJ2-1; D perhaps matches TRBD2 (6 bases). In germline, CDR1 is LGHNA, CDR2 YNFKEQ. V lost 0 bases and J 0 bases, leaving 9 bases between the germline ends. The CDR3 contains 16 residues. CDR3: CASSQDSGGSYNEQFF. CDR3 DNA: TGTGCCAGCAGCCAAGATAGCGGAGGCTCCTACAATGAGCAGTTCTTC.

This chain joins TRBV30 and TRBJ2-7; D is undetermined. The germline V and J ends were trimmed by 4 bases and 2 bases, with 21 bases remaining between them. Looked up from germline, CDR1 is GTSNPN and CDR2 is SVGIG (reference sequence). The CDR3 is 16 residues long. The CDR3 spells CAWTRLTLSSAYEQYF. The CDR3 region has the DNA TGTGCCTGGACCAGGCTCACACTTAGTTCCGCCTACGAGCAGTACTTC.

This clonotype was seen a handful of times. The rearrangement joins TRBV5-1 to TRBJ2-1; either TRBD1 or TRBD2 may fit D (5 bases each). V was clipped by 5 bases and J by 0 bases, with 12 bases between them. Germline values: CDR1 SGHRS, CDR2 YFSETQ. This CDR3 comprises 15 residues. The CDR3 bases are TGCGCCAGCAGTGACGAGGGGAGCTCCTACAATGAGCAGTTCTTC. Translation: CASSDEGSSYNEQFF.

This clonotype was seen ten or more times. The chain recombines TRBV5-1 with TRBJ2-7; 8 bases align to TRBD2. The CDR3 consists of 15 residues. With 0 bases clipped from V and 2 bases from J, the junction kept 4 bases outside the gene matches. Germline CDR1 and CDR2: SGHRS and YFSETQ. The CDR3 sequence is CASSLVPGGPYEQYF. In DNA, the CDR3 is TGCGCCAGCAGCTTGGTACCGGGAGGGCCCTACGAGCAGTACTTC.

Concerning this clonotype: The junction departs from germline at one end; a sequencing error may be responsible. This chain links TRBV12-3 or TRBV12-4 with TRBJ2-1, with 7 bases identical to TRBD2. The CDR3 runs to 16 residues. The CDR3 here is CASTSRASGTYNGQFF. In DNA, the CDR3 is TGTGCCAGCACTTCAAGGGCTAGCGGAACCTACAATGGGCAGTTCTTC.

A remark on this clonotype: The CDR3 does not close with the conserved phenylalanine or tryptophan, likely indicating a read error. The J gene is TRBJ2-7, the V gene TRBV29-1, with 10 bases matching TRBD2. Germline V gene lookup returns CDR1 SQVTM and CDR2 ANQGSEA. The CDR3 contains 15 residues. CDR3 sequence (DNA): TGCAACGTTGAAGAAAGACTAGCGGGCATCTACGAGCAGTACCTC. Its translation is CNVEERLAGIYEQYL.